The rows below give T cell receptor beta chains drawn from one sample of a study of blood T cell repertoires in COVID-19. Sequencing was performed with immunoSEQ multiplex PCR; in TCRdb, only in-frame clones are kept and a portion is missing. Seen here are 260,000 or so clones, less than 85% observed once, and the top ten hold about 2.3%. Sequencing was done on a sample of PBMCs or T cells enriched from blood (not recorded which). The receptors derive from a woman aged 45-65 years who had recovered from COVID-19. The CDR3 runs from the conserved cysteine through the conserved F or W.

TRBV7-9	TRBJ1-4	CASSLQGAREKLFF
TRBV13	TRBJ1-1	CASSLGSGPRTEAFF
TRBV11-2	TRBJ2-3	CASSLDRGVADTQYF
TRBV7-3	TRBJ1-1	CASSSDSNMNTEAFF
TRBV7-7	TRBJ2-2	CASSLGQGTGELFF
TRBV28	TRBJ1-1	CASSLFALSGGTEAFF
TRBV6-1	TRBJ2-1	CASSDRGQFF
TRBV7-9	TRBJ1-1	CASSPPTGGGNTEAFF
TRBV19	TRBJ2-7	CASSMAARQGSYEQYF
TRBV19	TRBJ2-7	CASSSGQGVYEQYF
TRBV2	TRBJ2-5	CASRRGQTKETQYF
TRBV28	TRBJ1-2	CASSPGPRMGYYGYTF
TRBV29-1	TRBJ1-2	CSAVRDNDYGYTF
TRBV4-3	TRBJ2-6	CASSLGGQGRSGANVLTF
TRBV30	TRBJ1-2	CACPIPVYGYTF
TRBV5-1	TRBJ1-4	CASSLTGHNEKLFF
TRBV18	TRBJ1-2	CASSPGQEYGYTF
TRBV12-5	TRBJ2-1	CASGLVRWEGYNEQFF
TRBV7-9	TRBJ2-1	CASIWTSQHNEQFF
TRBV28	TRBJ1-2	CASSSHGWDIATYGYTF
TRBV5-1	TRBJ1-5	CASSLGGGNQPQHF
TRBV19	TRBJ2-3	CASRGGGGVPTDTQYF
TRBV4-2	TRBJ2-1	CASSPTSGGNNEQFF
TRBV30	TRBJ1-6	CAWSVRGSYNSPLHF
TRBV9	TRBJ2-1	CASSVANNEQFF
TRBV27	TRBJ2-2	CASRRLDTGELFF
TRBV5-1	TRBJ2-1	CASSSPPEAGTAINEQFF
TRBV7-9	TRBJ1-2	CASSYGSTTLYGYTF
TRBV3-1/TRBV3-2	TRBJ2-1	CATSGTSGTREQFF
TRBV21-1	TRBJ2-1	CASSKGDREFYPIHRAYNEQFF